One T cell receptor (beta chain) is described in this entry. Ten or more counts support this clonotype. The antigen it recognizes is unknown. No clone much larger than this one lies a single base away; base qualities are absent. Sequencing relied on an Illumina HiSeq 2500. Quantitative 5'-RACE with molecular barcodes was the method used to prepare the TCR beta libraries. Concerning the study's data processing: A new computational method, built on a probabilistic model of VDJ rearrangement, was used to identify disease-linked TCR variants. TCRdb reanalyzed the raw reads on its own, using fastp at Q25 for trimming and MiXCR for clone calling, and kept in-frame beta chains. Rows are combined by CDR3 protein, so each entry shows the most common genes and DNA. The authors' filters were not applied to this entry. Here the sample has 350,000 or so distinct CDR3 sequences; about 9.9% occur a single time. The top ten clonotypes cover about 10% of the sample.

V drops 4 bases and J drops 8 bases, leaving 17 bases in between. The CDR3 holds 15 amino acids from the cysteine to the phenylalanine. Only the CDR3 DNA is retained, 45 bases long and in frame from the first base. CDR1 and CDR2 (LGHNA, YNFKEQ) derive from the germline V gene. The data derive from a study of CD8 T cells in ankylosing spondylitis listed by TCRdb under 2017. Concerning the study at large: To find TCR variants linked to disease, the study profiled T cell receptor beta repertoires in ankylosing spondylitis patients and healthy donors. The full study cohort comprised 20 to 30 ankylosing spondylitis patients and 85 to 120 healthy donors. Peripheral blood was sampled, and synovial fluid was also collected from ankylosing spondylitis patients. Broader findings and caveats from the paper: The disease-linked clones were reported to be significantly enriched in matched synovial fluid samples from ankylosing spondylitis patients. Blood from ankylosing spondylitis patients appeared to be characterized by a TCR beta motif composed of under ten highly homologous amino acid variants. The disease-linked clones showed a CD8+ phenotype and occurred at relatively low frequencies in peripheral blood. Some of the motif variants had been reported before in the synovial fluid and blood of reactive arthritis patients, a finding that suggests common disease-initiation mechanisms.

The sequencing sample was made of blood, either unsorted or a sorted T cell fraction (not recorded which). This TCR came from a female donor with ankylosing spondylitis or in good health (not recorded which). The chain uses TRBV4-2 and TRBJ1-4, and the D gene may be TRBD1, 5 bases matching. The CDR3 in this case is CASSLQTAKGEKLFF. Read as DNA, the sequence is TGTGCCAGCAGCCTCCAGACAGCGAAGGGCGAAAAACTGTTTTTT.